The clone carrying this T cell receptor (beta chain) has just a few counts. The antigen remains unidentified. This record comes from a study of naive and memory T cell subsets. Study outcomes and limitations: Possibly reflecting memory cells re-expressing CD45RA, a few larger clonotypes occurred in naive repertoires, especially CD8.

The germline gives CDR1 MNHNY, CDR2 SVGAGI (reference sequence). The ends were cut back, 0 bases at V and 5 bases at J, with 8 bases in the middle. CDR3 length: 14 residues. Two oligonucleotides, mixed equimolar, formed the beta constant-region primer covering TRBC1 and TRBC2. Four rounds of PCR amplified the ligated cDNA using nested alpha and beta constant-region primers plus SP2. One entry per CDR3 protein results from TCRdb running MiXCR on the UMI-ligation and nested PCR reads. The data contain approximately 150,000 distinct CDR3 sequences, about 20% of them seen just once; the ten biggest clones take up around 0.63%.

The chain links TRBV6-6 to TRBJ2-1; D is undetermined. This receptor was taken from a human donor in good health. Input material: naive CD8+ T cells from blood. The CDR3 region has the DNA TGTGCCAGCAGTTACTCGATGGTAGACAATGAGCAGTTCTTC. Translated, it gives CASSYSMVDNEQFF.